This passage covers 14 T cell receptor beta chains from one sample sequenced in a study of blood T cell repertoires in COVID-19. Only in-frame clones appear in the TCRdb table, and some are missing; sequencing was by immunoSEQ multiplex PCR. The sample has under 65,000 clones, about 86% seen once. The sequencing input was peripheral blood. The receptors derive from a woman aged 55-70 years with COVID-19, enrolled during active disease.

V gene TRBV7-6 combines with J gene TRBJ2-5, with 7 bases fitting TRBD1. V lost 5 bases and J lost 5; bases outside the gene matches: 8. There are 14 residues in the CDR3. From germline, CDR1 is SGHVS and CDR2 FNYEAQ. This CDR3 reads CASSPRGFGETQYF. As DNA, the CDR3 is TGTGCCAGCAGCCCCAGGGGGTTTGGGGAGACCCAGTACTTC.

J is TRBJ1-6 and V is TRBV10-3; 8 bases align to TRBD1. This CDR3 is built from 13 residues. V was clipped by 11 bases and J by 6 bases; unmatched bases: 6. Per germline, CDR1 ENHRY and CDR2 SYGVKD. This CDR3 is CALGQGANSPLHF. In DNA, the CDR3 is TGTGCCCTAGGGCAGGGGGCTAATTCACCCCTCCACTTT.

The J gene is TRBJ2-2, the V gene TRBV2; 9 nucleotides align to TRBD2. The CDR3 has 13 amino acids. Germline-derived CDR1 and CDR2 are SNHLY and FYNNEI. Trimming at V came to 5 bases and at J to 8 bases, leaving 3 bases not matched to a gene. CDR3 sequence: CASSRSGRGELFF. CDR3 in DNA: TGTGCCAGCAGTCGTAGCGGGAGAGGGGAGCTGTTTTTT.

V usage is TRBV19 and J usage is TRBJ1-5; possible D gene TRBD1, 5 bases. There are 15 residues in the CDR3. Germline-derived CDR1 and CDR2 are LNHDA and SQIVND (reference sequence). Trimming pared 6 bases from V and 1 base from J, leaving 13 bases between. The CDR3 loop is CASRGFGGSNQPQHF. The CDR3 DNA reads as TGTGCCAGTAGGGGGTTCGGGGGGAGCAATCAGCCCCAGCATTTT. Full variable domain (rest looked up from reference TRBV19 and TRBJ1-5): DGGITQSPKYLFRKEGQNVTLSCEQNLNHDAMYWYRQDPGQGLRLIYYSQIVNDFQKGDIAEGYSVSREKKESFPLTVTSAQKNPTAFYLCASRGFGGSNQPQHFGDGTRLSIL.

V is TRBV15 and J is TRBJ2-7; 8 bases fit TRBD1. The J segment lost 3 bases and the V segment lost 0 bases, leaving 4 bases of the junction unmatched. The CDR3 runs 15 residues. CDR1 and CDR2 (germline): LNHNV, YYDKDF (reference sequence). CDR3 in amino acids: CATSRDRGQVYEQYF. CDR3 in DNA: TGTGCCACCAGCAGAGATAGGGGACAGGTCTACGAGCAGTACTTC.

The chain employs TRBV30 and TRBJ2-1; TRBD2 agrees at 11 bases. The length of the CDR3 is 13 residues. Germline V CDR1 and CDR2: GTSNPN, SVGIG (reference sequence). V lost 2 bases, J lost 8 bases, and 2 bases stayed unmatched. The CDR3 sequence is CAWSLSGRDEQFF. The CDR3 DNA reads TGTGCCTGGAGTCTTAGCGGGAGGGATGAGCAGTTCTTC.

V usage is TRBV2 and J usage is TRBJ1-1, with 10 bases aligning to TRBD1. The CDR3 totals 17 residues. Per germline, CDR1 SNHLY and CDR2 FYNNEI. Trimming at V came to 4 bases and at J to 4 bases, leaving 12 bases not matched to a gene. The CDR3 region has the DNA TGTGCCAGCAGTGCTACGCCGGGACAGGGGTTAGGCACTGAAGCTTTCTTT. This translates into CASSATPGQGLGTEAFF.

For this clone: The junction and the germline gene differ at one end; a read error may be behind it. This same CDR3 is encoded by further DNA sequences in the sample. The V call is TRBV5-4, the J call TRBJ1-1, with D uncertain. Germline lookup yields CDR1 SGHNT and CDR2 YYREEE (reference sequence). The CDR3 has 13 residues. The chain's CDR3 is CASSFDTWAFLDF. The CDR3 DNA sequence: TGTGCCAGCAGCTTCGATACCTGGGCTTTTTTGGACTTT. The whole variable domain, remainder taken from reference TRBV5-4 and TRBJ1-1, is ETGVTQSPTHLIKTRGQQVTLRCSSQSGHNTVSWYQQALGQGPQFIFQYYREEENGRGNFPPRFSGLQFPNYSSELNVNALELDDSALYLCASSFDTWAFLDFGQGTRLTVV.

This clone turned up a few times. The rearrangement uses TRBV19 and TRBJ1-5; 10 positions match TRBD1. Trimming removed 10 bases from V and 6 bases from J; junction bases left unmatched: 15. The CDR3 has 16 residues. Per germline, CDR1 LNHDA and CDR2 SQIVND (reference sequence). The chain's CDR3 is CATQNEETGGGQPQHF. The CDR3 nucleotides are TGTGCCACCCAAAACGAGGAGACAGGGGGCGGTCAGCCCCAGCATTTT.

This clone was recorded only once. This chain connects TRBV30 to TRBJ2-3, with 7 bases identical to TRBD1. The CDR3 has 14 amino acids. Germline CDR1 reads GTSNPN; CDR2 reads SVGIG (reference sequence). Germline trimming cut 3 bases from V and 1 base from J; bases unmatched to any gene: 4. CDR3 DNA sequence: TGTGCCTGGAGCAGGGACAGCCGCACAGATACGCAGTATTTT. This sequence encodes CAWSRDSRTDTQYF.

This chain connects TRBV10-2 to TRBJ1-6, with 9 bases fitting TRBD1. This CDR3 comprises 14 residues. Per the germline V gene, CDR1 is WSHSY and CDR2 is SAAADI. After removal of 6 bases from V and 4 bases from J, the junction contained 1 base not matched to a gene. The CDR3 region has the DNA TGCGCCAGCAGGGGACAGGGTTATAATTCACCCCTCCACTTT. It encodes CASRGQGYNSPLHF.

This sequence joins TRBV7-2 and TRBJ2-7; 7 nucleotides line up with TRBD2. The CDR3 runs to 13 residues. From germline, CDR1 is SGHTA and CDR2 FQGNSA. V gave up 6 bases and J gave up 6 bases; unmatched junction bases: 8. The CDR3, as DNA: TGTGCCAGCAGATCTGCGGGAGCGCGCGAGCAGTACTTC. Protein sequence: CASRSAGAREQYF. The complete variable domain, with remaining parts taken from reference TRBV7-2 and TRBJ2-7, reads GAGVSQSPSNKVTEKGKDVELRCDPISGHTALYWYRQSLGQGLEFLIYFQGNSAPDKSGLPSDRFSAERTGGSVSTLTIQRTQQEDSAVYLCASRSAGAREQYFGPGTRLTVT.

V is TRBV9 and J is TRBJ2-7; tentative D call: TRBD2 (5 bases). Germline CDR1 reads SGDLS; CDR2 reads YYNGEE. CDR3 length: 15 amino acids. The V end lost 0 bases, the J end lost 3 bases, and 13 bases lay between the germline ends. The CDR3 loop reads CASSVGHGDVYEQYF. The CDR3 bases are TGTGCCAGCAGCGTAGGCCACGGGGATGTCTACGAGCAGTACTTC.

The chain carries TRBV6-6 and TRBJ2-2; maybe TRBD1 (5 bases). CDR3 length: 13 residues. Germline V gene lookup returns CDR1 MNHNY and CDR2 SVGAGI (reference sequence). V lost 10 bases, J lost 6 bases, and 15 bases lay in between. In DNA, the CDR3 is TGTGCCACCCAGGGTACGGATGCCGGGGAGCTGTTTTTT. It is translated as CATQGTDAGELFF.